This TCR beta chain stems from a study of T cell changes during pregnancy in multiple sclerosis. This CDR3 comprises 13 residues. In germline, CDR1 is MNHEY, CDR2 SVGAGI. With 2 bases removed from V and 6 bases from J, the gap between germline ends came to 7 bases. Clones were read by immunoSEQ multiplex PCR, and TCRdb kept only the in-frame ones, dropping some. The sample yields about 38,000 clones, 85% to 95% seen once. The origin of this receptor is a female donor with multiple sclerosis, enrolled in a pregnancy study. The chain combines TRBV6-5 with TRBJ2-2, with D perhaps matching TRBD2 (5 bases). The specimen comprised CD8+ T cells from peripheral blood mononuclear cells, sampled in the third trimester of pregnancy. CDR3 loop: CASSYKGAGELFF. CDR3 nucleotides: TGTGCCAGCAGTTACAAGGGAGCCGGGGAGCTGTTTTTT.